This entry features one TCR beta chain sequence. The CDR3 extends over 16 amino acids. From germline, CDR1 is MGHRA and CDR2 YSYEKL. The J segment lost 5 bases and the V segment lost 0 bases, leaving 7 bases of the junction unmatched. This record comes from a study of T-cell reconstitution after alpha-beta-depleted transplantation in children. The library targeted TCRbeta and was prepared with unique molecular identifiers. MiXCR, run by TCRdb on the PCR reads, gives a single entry per CDR3 protein. Found here are about 500,000 distinct CDR3 sequences, approximately 32% of them singletons; the top ten hold 2% to 3%.

The sample here was PBMCs from the stem cell graft donor, taken from the stem cell graft. This TCR derives from a human donor who donated a stem cell graft to a child with aplastic anemia. J is TRBJ2-5 and V is TRBV4-1, with TRBD1 identical over 9 bases. CDR3 in amino acids: CASSQDHRGPVETQYF. The CDR3 region has the DNA TGCGCCAGCAGCCAAGATCACAGGGGGCCGGTGGAGACCCAGTACTTC.